Listed below are T cell receptor beta chains from one sample, sequenced in a study of CXCR3-negative and CXCR3-positive naive CD8 T cells. TCRdb reprocessed the 5' RACE reads and reports one entry per CDR3 protein, with no DNA. The listing records approximately 3,100 distinct CDR3 sequences. The sample taken for sequencing was naive CXCR3+ CD8+ T cells from blood. The source of these receptors is a human donor in good health. Some clones in this sample may be carry-over from other donors' samples. The CDR3 runs from the conserved cysteine through the conserved F or W. Fields, in order: clone size, V gene, J gene, CDR3 protein. Some rows mark clone size as missing; the rest say once, few, many or name a class of expanded clone.

>.|TRBV3-1|TRBJ2-7
CASSQDLQPYEQYF
>.|TRBV13|TRBJ2-4
CASSPGQGGENIQYF
>medium-sized|TRBV5-6|TRBJ2-1
CASSDSGSSYNEQFF
>.|TRBV4-1|TRBJ2-1
CASNSPERMQNYNEQFF
>.|TRBV18|TRBJ2-1
CASSPPPGDNYNEQFF
>medium-sized|TRBV21-1|TRBJ2-1
CASSKLIAGGRPYNEQFF
>medium-sized|TRBV4-3|TRBJ1-2
CASSQDWGQRAYGYTF
>medium-sized|TRBV7-2|TRBJ1-4
CASSHPGQGYEKLFF
>medium-sized|TRBV21-1|TRBJ2-1
CASSKERGGPPEQFF
>medium-sized|TRBV10-3|TRBJ2-7
CAISESRSYEQYF
>.|TRBV29-1|TRBJ2-1
CSVEGLTAEQFF
>medium-sized|TRBV7-3|TRBJ2-3
CASSRTSGRWDTQYF
>.|TRBV7-8|TRBJ2-1
CASSFSYNEQFF
>medium-sized|TRBV29-1|TRBJ2-5
CSVEDLAYQETQYF
>.|TRBV12-2|TRBJ2-7
CASRLGGQSGNYEQYF
>.|TRBV6-2/TRBV6-3|TRBJ2-5
CASSALFPGAETQYF
>.|TRBV14|TRBJ1-2
CASSQDRAGIYGYTF
>.|TRBV5-1|TRBJ2-1
CASSLNPFNEQFF
>medium-sized|TRBV29-1|TRBJ1-2
CSVEERGYYGYTF
>medium-sized|TRBV11-2|TRBJ1-2
CASSFGQGQHGYTF
>.|TRBV6-5|TRBJ2-5
CASSYSSTGQETQYF
>.|TRBV4-2|TRBJ2-2
CASSQEEWARGTGELFF
>medium-sized|TRBV7-2|TRBJ1-1
CASSLRDRDTEAFF
>large|TRBV28|TRBJ2-1
CASSLSRTGRSYNEQFF
>.|TRBV6-5|TRBJ2-3
CASSFSGGVDTQYF
>medium-sized|TRBV11-2|TRBJ2-1
CASSPPMGGDEQFF
>.|TRBV29-1|TRBJ2-2
CSALWGTGELFF
>medium-sized|TRBV5-1|TRBJ1-1
CASSLGGEAFF
>medium-sized|TRBV7-3|TRBJ1-1
CASSLSASNTEAFF
>medium-sized|TRBV7-9|TRBJ2-5
CASSLVVSGLQETQYF
>medium-sized|TRBV27|TRBJ1-2
CASSLSSGQPYGYTF
>medium-sized|TRBV29-1|TRBJ1-2
CSVVWENYGYTF
>medium-sized|TRBV15|TRBJ2-2
CATSTSGQGKQPGELFF
>medium-sized|TRBV29-1|TRBJ1-1
CSVKQGMNTEAFF
>medium-sized|TRBV6-5|TRBJ2-3
CASSPYDLVPADTQYF
>large|TRBV7-3|TRBJ2-5
CASSLNGGGETQYF
>.|TRBV6-2/TRBV6-3|TRBJ2-5
CASSYPRDRGSYEQYF
>.|TRBV7-2|TRBJ2-3
CASSSGLAGPPTDTQYF
>medium-sized|TRBV11-2|TRBJ2-1
CASSTHSRAFSYNEQFF
>medium-sized|TRBV27|TRBJ2-7
CASSLSPGRAYEQYF
>medium-sized|TRBV13|TRBJ2-5
CASSSLGLSYQETQYF
>.|TRBV30|TRBJ1-4
CAWTGQNEKLFF
>medium-sized|TRBV29-1|TRBJ2-1
CSVQGQGSYNEQFF
>medium-sized|TRBV20-1|TRBJ2-5
CSARDYSQETQYF
>medium-sized|TRBV29-1|TRBJ2-7
CSVGPQGGGQYF
>medium-sized|TRBV4-1|TRBJ2-3
CASSQERASPENTQYF
>medium-sized|TRBV20-1|TRBJ2-1
CSARPYNEQFF
>medium-sized|TRBV12-3/TRBV12-4|TRBJ2-2
CASSSLGGLNTGELFF
>.|TRBV19|TRBJ2-1
CASSRASGSDEQFF
>.|TRBV6-1|TRBJ2-1
CASGKSIRRSSPDEQFF
>.|TRBV29-1|TRBJ2-2
CSVVSGLTGELFF
>medium-sized|TRBV27|TRBJ1-1
CASSGQENTEAFF
>.|TRBV13|TRBJ2-7
CASSLVGREYEQYF
>.|TRBV19|TRBJ2-1
CASSPGTTTYEQFF
>medium-sized|TRBV27|TRBJ2-1
CASSPLVTGPYEQFF
>.|TRBV27|TRBJ1-1
CASSLGTLNTEAFF
>medium-sized|TRBV20-1|TRBJ1-2
CSARQIYGYTF
>.|TRBV3-1|TRBJ2-5
CASSQPSEQWETQYF
>medium-sized|TRBV7-6|TRBJ1-6
CASSSGQHSPLHF